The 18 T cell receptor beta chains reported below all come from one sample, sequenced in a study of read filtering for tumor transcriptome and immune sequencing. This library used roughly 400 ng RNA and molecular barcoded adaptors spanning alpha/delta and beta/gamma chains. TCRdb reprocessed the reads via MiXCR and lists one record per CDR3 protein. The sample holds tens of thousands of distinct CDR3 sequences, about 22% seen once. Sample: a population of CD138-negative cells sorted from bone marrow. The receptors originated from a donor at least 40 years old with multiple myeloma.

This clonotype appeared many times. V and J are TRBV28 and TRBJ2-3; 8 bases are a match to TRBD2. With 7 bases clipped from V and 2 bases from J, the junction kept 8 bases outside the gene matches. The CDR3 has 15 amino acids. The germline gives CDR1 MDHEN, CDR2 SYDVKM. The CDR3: CASTQERGITDTQYF. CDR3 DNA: TGTGCCAGCACCCAAGAGCGGGGGATCACAGATACGCAGTATTTT.

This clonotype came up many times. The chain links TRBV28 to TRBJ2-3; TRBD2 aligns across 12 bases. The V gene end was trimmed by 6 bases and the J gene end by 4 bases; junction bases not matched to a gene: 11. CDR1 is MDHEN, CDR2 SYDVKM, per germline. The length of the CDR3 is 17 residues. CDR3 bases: TGTGCCAGCAGGCAAGACTCGACTAGCGGGGGAGCAGATACGCAGTATTTT. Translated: CASRQDSTSGGADTQYF. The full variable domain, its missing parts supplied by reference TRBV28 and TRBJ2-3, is DVKVTQSSRYLVKRTGEKVFLECVQDMDHENMFWYRQDPGLGLRLIYFSYDVKMKEKGDIPEGYSVSREKKERFSLILESASTNQTSMYLCASRQDSTSGGADTQYFGPGTRLTVL.

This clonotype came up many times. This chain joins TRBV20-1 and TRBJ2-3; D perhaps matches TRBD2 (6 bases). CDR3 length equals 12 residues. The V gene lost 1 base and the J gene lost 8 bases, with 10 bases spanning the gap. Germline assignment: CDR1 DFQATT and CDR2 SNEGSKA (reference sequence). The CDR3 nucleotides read TGCAGTGCTAGAGGGGGGGACCGTACGCAGTATTTT. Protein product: CSARGGDRTQYF.

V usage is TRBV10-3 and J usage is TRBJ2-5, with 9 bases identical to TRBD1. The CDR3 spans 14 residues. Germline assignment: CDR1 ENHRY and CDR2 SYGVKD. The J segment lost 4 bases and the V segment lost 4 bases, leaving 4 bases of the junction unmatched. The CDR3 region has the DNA TGTGCCATCAGTGCCGGGACAGGGAGAGAGACCCAGTACTTC. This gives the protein CAISAGTGRETQYF.

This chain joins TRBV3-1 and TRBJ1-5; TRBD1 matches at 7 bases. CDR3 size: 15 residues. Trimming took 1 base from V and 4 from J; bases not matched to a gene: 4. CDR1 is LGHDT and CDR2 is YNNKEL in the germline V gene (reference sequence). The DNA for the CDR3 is TGTGCCAGCAGCCAAGGCGGACAGGCGAATCAGCCCCAGCATTTT. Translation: CASSQGGQANQPQHF.

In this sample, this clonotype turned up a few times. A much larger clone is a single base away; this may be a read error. The CDR3 DNA reads as TGTGCCAGCAGCTTGGGGGGAGGGGGCATCGGTGAAGCTCTCTTT. Its protein product is CASSLGGGGIGEALF. This chain connects TRBV5-5 to TRBJ1-1; 7 nucleotides line up with TRBD1. This CDR3 spans 15 amino acids. Germline V lookup: CDR1 SGHKS, CDR2 YYEKEE (reference sequence).

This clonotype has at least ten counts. For the CDR3, the DNA is TGTGCCAGCAGTTGGGGTCTAGCGGGTGAGCAGTTCTTC. It codes for CASSWGLAGEQFF. V and J are TRBV6-5 and TRBJ2-1; 8 bases are a match to TRBD2. CDR1 and CDR2 from the germline V gene are MNHEY and SVGAGI. The CDR3 length is 13 residues. J lost 9 bases, V lost 4 bases, and 5 bases had no gene match.

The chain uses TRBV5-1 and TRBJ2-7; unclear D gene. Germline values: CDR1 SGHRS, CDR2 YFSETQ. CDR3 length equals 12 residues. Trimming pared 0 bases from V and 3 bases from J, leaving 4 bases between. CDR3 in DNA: TGCGCCAGCAGCTTGGGGGACTACGAGCAGTACTTC. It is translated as CASSLGDYEQYF.

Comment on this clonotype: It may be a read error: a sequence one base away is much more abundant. Written as DNA, the CDR3 is TGTGCCAGCACTGGGGTGGAGAACCAGTACTTC. Its protein product is CASTGVENQYF. J is TRBJ2-5 and V is TRBV2, with unresolved D. Germline assignment: CDR1 SNHLY and CDR2 FYNNEI. The CDR3 runs to 11 residues.

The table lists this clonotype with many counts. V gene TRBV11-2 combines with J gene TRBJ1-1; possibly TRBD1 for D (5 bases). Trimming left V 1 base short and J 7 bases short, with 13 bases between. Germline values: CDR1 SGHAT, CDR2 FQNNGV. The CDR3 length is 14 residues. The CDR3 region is CASSLGAMGHEAFF. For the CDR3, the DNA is TGTGCCAGCAGCTTAGGGGCTATGGGGCATGAAGCTTTCTTT.

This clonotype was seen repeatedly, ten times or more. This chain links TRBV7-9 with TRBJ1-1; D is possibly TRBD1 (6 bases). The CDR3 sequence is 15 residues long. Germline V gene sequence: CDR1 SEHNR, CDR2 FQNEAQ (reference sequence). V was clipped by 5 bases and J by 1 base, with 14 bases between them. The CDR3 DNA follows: TGTGCCAGCAGCACCACAGGGCGCGGGAACACTGAAGCTTTCTTT. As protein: CASSTTGRGNTEAFF. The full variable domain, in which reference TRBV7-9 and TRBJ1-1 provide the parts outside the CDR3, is DTGVSQNPRHKITKRGQNVTFRCDPISEHNRLYWYRQTLGQGPEFLTYFQNEAQLEKSRLLSDRFSAERPKGSFSTLEIQRTEQGDSAMYLCASSTTGRGNTEAFFGQGTRLTVV.

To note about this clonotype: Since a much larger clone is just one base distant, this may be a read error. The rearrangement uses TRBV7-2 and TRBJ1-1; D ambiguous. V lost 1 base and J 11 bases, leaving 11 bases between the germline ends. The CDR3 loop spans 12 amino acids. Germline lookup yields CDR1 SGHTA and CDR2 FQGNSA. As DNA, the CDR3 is TGTGCCAGCAGCTTAGACTGGGCTCCGGCTTTCTTT. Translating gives CASSLDWAPAFF.

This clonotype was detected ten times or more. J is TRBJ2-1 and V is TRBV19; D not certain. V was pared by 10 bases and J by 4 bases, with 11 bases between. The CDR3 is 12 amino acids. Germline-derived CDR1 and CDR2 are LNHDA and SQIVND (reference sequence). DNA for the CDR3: TGTGCCACCTCGGCAACTTACAATGAGCAGTTCTTC. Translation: CATSATYNEQFF.

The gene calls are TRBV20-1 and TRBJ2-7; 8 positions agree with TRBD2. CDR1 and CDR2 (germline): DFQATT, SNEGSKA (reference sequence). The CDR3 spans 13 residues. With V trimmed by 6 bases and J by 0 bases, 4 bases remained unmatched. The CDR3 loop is CSASGGGSYEQYF. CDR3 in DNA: TGCAGTGCAAGCGGGGGCGGCTCCTACGAGCAGTACTTC.

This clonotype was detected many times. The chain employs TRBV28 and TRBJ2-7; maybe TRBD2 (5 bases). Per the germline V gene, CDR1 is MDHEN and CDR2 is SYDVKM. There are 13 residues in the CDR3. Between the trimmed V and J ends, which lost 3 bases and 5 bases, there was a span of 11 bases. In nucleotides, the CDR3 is TGTGCCAGCAGTTTGTCGGGGTTCCACGAGCAGTACTTC. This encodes CASSLSGFHEQYF.

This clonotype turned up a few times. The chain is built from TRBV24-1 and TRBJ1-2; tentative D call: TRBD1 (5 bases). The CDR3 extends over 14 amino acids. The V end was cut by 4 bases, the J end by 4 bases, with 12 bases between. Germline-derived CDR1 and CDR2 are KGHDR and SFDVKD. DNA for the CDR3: TGTGCCACCAGTGAGGGGGAACAGTTCTATGGCTACACCTTC. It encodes CATSEGEQFYGYTF.

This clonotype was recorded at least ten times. In DNA form, the CDR3 reads TGTGCCAGCAGGCGACGACTAGACAGGCGGCAAGAGACCCAGTACTTC. The encoded protein is CASRRRLDRRQETQYF. This chain connects TRBV6-5 to TRBJ2-5; D is possibly TRBD1 or TRBD2 (6 bases each). The V end lost 6 bases, the J end lost 2 bases, and 19 bases lay between the germline ends. CDR1 is MNHEY, CDR2 SVGAGI, per germline. This CDR3 is 16 amino acids long.

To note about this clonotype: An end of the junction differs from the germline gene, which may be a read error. For the CDR3, the DNA is TGTGCCAGCAGCTTACTTCGAACTAATGAAAAACCGTTTTTT. Encoded protein: CASSLLRTNEKPFF. The chain has TRBV11-2 and TRBJ1-4; D not certain. Per germline, CDR1 SGHAT and CDR2 FQNNGV. This CDR3 is built from 14 residues.